Listed below are T cell receptor beta chains from one sample, sequenced in a study of blood T cells in healthy people across ages. TCRdb fed the 5' RACE reads into MiXCR, producing one record per CDR3 protein. Of approximately 810,000 distinct CDR3 sequences detected, 25% to 35% appear once; the ten largest clones hold around 15%. Sequenced material: blood. The source of these receptors is a woman older than 75 in good health. Both conserved end residues are part of each CDR3. The order of the fields is clone size, V gene, J gene, D gene, CDR3 protein, CDR3 DNA. D genes are given only for firm matches. Clone sizes are given selectively: once, few, many, or a class where the clone is expanded.

>many|TRBV7-2|TRBJ2-5|NA
CASSLTAGGTKGGETQYF
TGTGCCAGCAGCTTAACGGCCGGCGGGACTAAGGGGGGAGAGACCCAGTACTTC
>many|TRBV10-2|TRBJ2-1|TRBD2
CASSDRGLAGKANEQFF
TGCGCCAGCAGTGACAGGGGACTAGCGGGGAAGGCCAATGAGCAGTTCTTC
>NA|TRBV20-1|TRBJ2-3|TRBD1
CSAGGLLGRGRDTQYF
TGCAGTGCTGGGGGGCTATTAGGCAGGGGGCGGGATACGCAGTATTTT
>NA|TRBV7-2|TRBJ2-6|NA
CASSLVGSSGADVLTF
TGTGCCAGCAGCTTAGTGGGATCCTCTGGGGCCGACGTCCTGACTTTC
>NA|TRBV5-6|TRBJ1-1|TRBD1
CASSWGTGRIAEAFF
TGTGCCAGCAGCTGGGGGACAGGGAGAATCGCTGAAGCTTTCTTT
>few|TRBV7-8|TRBJ1-2|NA
CASSLRALGGYTF
TGTGCCAGCAGCTTAAGGGCTCTCGGGGGCTACACCTTC
>few|TRBV5-5|TRBJ2-2|TRBD1
CASSPWTGYTGELFF
TGTGCCAGCAGCCCATGGACAGGATACACCGGGGAGCTGTTTTTT
>many|TRBV7-2|TRBJ1-6|TRBD1
CASSLVSPTGRYSPLHF
TGTGCCAGCAGCTTAGTGAGCCCGACAGGGAGGTATTCACCCCTCCACTTT
>NA|TRBV7-8|TRBJ1-1|TRBD1
CAGLQTGGSVGTEAFF
TGTGCCGGCCTACAGACAGGGGGGAGTGTAGGTACTGAAGCTTTCTTT
>many|TRBV30|TRBJ1-2|TRBD1
CACGTEYGYTF
TGTGCCTGTGGGACAGAGTATGGCTACACCTTC
>NA|TRBV4-2|TRBJ2-3|TRBD2
CASNNGLAGSDTQYF
TGTGCCAGCAACAACGGACTAGCGGGTTCAGATACGCAGTATTTT